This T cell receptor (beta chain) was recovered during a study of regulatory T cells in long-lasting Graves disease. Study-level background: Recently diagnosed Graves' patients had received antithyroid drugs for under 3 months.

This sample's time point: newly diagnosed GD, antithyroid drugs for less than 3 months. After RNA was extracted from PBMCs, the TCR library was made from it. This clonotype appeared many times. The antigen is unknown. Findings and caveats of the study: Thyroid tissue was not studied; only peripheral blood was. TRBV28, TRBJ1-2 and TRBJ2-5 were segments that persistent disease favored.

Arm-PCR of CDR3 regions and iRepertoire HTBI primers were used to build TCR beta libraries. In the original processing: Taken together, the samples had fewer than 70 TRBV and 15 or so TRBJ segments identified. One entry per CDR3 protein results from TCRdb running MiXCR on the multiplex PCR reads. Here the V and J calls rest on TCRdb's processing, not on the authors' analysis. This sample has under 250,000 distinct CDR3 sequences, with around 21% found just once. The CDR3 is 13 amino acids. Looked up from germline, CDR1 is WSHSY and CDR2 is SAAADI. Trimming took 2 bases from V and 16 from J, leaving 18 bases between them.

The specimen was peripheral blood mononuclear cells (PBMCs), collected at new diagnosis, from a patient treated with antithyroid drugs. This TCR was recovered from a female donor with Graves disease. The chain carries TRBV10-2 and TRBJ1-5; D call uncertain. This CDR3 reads CASSETTGSRCHF. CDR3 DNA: TGCGCCAGCAGTGAGACAACTGGTTCTAGGTGTCATTTT.